The source of this TCR beta chain is a study of shared clonotypes between healthy human individuals. This clone was recorded a few times. V was trimmed by 4 bases and J by 3 bases, leaving 13 bases between them. CDR1 is SEHNR, CDR2 FQNEAQ, per germline (reference sequence). The CDR3 sequence is 14 residues long. Generated by immunoSEQ multiplex PCR, the TCRdb table keeps only in-frame clones and is missing some. The sample yields a few hundred thousand clones, around 80% seen once. V usage is TRBV7-9 and J usage is TRBJ2-7; D might be TRBD2 (6 bases). This TCR came from a woman aged 35 to 49 in good health. Some clones in this sample may be carry-over from other donors' samples. Sequenced: PBMCs. The CDR3 DNA sequence: TGTGCCAGCAGCTACGGGGGTGGAGACTACGAGCAGTACTTC. Amino acids: CASSYGGGDYEQYF. Together with reference TRBV7-9 and TRBJ2-7, the CDR3 gives the full variable domain: DTGVSQNPRHKITKRGQNVTFRCDPISEHNRLYWYRQTLGQGPEFLTYFQNEAQLEKSRLLSDRFSAERPKGSFSTLEIQRTEQGDSAMYLCASSYGGGDYEQYFGPGTRLTVT.